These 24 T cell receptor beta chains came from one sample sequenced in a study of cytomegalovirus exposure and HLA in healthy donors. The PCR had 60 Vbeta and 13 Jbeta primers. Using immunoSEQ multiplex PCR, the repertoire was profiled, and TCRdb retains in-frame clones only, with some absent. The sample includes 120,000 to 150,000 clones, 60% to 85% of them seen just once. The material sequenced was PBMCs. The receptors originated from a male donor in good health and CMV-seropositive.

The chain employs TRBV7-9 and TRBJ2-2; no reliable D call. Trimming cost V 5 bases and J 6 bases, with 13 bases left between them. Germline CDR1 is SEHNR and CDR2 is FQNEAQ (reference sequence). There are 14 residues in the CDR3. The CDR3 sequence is CASSLRLYPGELFF. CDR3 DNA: TGTGCCAGCAGCCTTAGACTGTACCCCGGGGAGCTGTTTTTT.

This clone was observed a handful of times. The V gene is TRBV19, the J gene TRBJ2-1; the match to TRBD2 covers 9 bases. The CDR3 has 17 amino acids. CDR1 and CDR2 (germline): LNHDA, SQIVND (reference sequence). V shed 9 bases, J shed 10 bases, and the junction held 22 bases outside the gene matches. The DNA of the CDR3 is TGTGCCAGCTCGTTGGGGGGAAGAGCGGGAGGAGCGAGGGAGCAGTTCTTC. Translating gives CASSLGGRAGGAREQFF.

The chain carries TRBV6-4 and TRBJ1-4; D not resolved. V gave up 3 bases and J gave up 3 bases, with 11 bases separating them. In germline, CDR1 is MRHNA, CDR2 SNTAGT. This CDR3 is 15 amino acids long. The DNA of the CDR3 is TGTGCCAGCAGTGAAGGATCAGGTTCTAATGAAAAACTGTTTTTT. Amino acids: CASSEGSGSNEKLFF.

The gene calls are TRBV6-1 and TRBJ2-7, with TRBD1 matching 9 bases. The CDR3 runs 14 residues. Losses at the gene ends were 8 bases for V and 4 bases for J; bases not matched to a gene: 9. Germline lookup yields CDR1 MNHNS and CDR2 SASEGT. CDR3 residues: CASALTGGLYEQYF. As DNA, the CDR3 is TGTGCCAGCGCCTTAACAGGGGGCCTATACGAGCAGTACTTC.

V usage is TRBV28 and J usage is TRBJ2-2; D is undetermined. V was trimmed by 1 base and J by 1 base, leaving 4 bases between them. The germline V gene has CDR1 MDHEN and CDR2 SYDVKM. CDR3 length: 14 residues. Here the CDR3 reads CASSLYKNTGELFF. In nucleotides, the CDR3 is TGTGCCAGCAGTTTATACAAGAACACCGGGGAGCTGTTTTTT.

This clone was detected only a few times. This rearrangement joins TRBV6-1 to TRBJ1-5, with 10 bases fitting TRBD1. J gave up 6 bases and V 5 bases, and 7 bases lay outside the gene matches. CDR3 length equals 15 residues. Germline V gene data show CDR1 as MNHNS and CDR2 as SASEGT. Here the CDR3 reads CASSLRQGASQPQHF. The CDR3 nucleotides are TGTGCCAGCAGTTTAAGACAGGGGGCAAGTCAGCCCCAGCATTTT.

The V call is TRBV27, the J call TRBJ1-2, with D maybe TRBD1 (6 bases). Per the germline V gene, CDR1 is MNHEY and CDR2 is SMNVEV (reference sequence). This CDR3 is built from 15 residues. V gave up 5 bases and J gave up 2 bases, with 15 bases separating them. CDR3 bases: TGTGCCAGCAGTCCATCGGGACATCTGAACTATGGCTACACCTTC. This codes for CASSPSGHLNYGYTF.

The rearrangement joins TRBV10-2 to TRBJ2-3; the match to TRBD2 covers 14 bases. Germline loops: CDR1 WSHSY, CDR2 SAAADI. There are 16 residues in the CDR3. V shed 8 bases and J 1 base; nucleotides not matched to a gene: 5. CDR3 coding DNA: TGCGCCAGCCGGACTAGCGGGAGGTGGGGCACAGATACGCAGTATTTT. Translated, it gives CASRTSGRWGTDTQYF.

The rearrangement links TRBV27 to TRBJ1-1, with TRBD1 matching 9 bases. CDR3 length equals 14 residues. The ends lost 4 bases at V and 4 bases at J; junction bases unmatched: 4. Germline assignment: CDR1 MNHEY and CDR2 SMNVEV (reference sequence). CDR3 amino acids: CASSWTGVITEAFF. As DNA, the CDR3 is TGTGCCAGCAGTTGGACAGGGGTGATCACTGAAGCTTTCTTT.

CDR3 in amino acids: CASSARLSGGTEAFF. The DNA of the CDR3 is TGTGCCAGCTCAGCGAGGTTATCCGGGGGGACTGAAGCTTTCTTT. The rearrangement joins TRBV18 to TRBJ1-1, with D perhaps TRBD1 (5 bases). The CDR3 contains 15 residues. Germline CDR1 reads KGHSH; CDR2 reads LQKENI. Trimming removed 5 bases from V and 5 bases from J, with 18 bases in between.

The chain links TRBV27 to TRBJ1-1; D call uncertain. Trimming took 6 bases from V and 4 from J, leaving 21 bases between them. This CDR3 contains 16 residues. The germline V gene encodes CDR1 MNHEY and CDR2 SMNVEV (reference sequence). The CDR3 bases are TGTGCCAGCAGCCCCCCAGGAGGCCAATGGGGCACTGAAGCTTTCTTT. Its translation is CASSPPGGQWGTEAFF.

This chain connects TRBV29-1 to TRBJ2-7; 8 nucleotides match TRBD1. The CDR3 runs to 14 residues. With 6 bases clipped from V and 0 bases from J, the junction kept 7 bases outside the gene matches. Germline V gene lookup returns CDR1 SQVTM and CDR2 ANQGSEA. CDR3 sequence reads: CSVVGQGLSYEQYF. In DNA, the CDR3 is TGCAGCGTAGTCGGACAGGGCCTCTCCTACGAGCAGTACTTC.

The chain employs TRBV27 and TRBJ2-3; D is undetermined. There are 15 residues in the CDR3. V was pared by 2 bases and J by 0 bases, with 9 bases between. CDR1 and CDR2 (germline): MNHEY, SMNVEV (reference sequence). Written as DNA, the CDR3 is TGTGCCAGCAGTTTAGTCCGCAGGAGCACAGATACGCAGTATTTT. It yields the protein CASSLVRRSTDTQYF.

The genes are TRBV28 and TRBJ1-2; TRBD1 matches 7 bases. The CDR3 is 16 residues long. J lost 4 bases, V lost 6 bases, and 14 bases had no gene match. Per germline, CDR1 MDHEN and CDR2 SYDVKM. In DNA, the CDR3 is TGTGCCAGCAGCCAAGCCGGGACAGACCCTTTCTATGGCTACACCTTC. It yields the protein CASSQAGTDPFYGYTF.

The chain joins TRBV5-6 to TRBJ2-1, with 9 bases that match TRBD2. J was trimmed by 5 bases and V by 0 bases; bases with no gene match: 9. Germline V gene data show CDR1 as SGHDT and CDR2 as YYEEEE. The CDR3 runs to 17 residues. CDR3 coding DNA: TGTGCCAGCAGCTTGGCCTCAGCGGGGGGCTTAAACAATGAGCAGTTCTTC. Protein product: CASSLASAGGLNNEQFF.

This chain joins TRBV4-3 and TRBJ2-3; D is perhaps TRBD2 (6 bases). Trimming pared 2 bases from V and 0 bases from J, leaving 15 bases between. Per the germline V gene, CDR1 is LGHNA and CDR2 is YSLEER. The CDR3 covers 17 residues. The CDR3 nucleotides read TGCGCCAGCAGCCAACACCTAGGCGGGACTAGCACAGATACGCAGTATTTT. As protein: CASSQHLGGTSTDTQYF.

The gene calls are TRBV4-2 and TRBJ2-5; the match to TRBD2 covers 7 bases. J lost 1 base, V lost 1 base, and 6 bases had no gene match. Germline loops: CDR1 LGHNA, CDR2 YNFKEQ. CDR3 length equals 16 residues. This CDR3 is CASSQGEKRGQETQYF. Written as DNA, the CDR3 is TGTGCCAGCAGCCAAGGGGAGAAGCGGGGCCAAGAGACCCAGTACTTC.

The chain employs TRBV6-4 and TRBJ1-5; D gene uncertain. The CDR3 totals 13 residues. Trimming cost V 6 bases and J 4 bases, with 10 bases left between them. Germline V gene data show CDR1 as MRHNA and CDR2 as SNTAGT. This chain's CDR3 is CASSPTGNQPQHF. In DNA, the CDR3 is TGTGCCAGCAGCCCTACCGGTAATCAGCCCCAGCATTTT.

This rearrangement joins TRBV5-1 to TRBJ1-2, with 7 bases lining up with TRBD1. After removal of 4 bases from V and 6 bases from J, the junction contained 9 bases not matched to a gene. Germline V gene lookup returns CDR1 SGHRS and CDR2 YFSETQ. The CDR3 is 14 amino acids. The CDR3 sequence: CASSLDRATHGYTF. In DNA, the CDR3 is TGCGCCAGCAGCCTAGACAGGGCGACCCATGGCTACACCTTC.

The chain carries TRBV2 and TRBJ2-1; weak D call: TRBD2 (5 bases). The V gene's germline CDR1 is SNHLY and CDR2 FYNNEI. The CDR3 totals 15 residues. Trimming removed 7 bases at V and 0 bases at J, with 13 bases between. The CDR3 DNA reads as TGTGCCAGCAAGGGCGGGTTGAGCTCCTACAATGAGCAGTTCTTC. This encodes CASKGGLSSYNEQFF.

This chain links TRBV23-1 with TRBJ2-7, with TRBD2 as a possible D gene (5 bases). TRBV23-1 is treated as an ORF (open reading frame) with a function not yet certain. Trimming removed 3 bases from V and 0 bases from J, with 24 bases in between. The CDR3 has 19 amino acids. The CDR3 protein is CASSHMSGPFGKTSYEQYF. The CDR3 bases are TGCGCCAGCAGTCATATGTCCGGTCCGTTCGGGAAAACCTCCTACGAGCAGTACTTC.

CDR3 region: CASSTGLAENYEQYF. CDR3 sequence (DNA): TGTGCCAGCAGCACCGGACTAGCGGAAAACTACGAGCAGTACTTC. This chain joins TRBV7-2 and TRBJ2-7; TRBD2 matches 10 bases. Germline loops: CDR1 SGHTA, CDR2 FQGNSA. J was trimmed by 3 bases and V by 5 bases; bases with no gene match: 7. The CDR3 has 15 residues.

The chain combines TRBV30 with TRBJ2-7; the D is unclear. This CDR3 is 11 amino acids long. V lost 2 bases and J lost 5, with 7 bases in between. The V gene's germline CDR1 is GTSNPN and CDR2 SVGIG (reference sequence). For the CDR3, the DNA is TGTGCCTGGAGTTTGGGCCACGAGCAGTACTTC. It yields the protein CAWSLGHEQYF.

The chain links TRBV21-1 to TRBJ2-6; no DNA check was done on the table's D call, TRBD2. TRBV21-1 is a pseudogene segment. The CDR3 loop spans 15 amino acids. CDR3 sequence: CASSNDLTGANVLTF. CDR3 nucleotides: TGTGCCAGCAGCAACGACTTAACTGGGGCCAACGTCCTGACTTTC.